A selection of T cell receptor beta chains follows, all from one sample in a study of T cells after posttransplantation cyclophosphamide. Repertoires were generated with immunoSEQ multiplex PCR, while TCRdb's copy carries only in-frame clones and drops some. This sample carries tens of thousands of clones, 73% of them seen once, and the ten largest clones take about 0.7%. Sample: memory CD4+ T cells sorted from PBMCs. The origin of the receptors is a woman aged 60-70 years in good health, CMV-negative, and a related stem cell transplant donor. CDR3s include the opening cysteine and the closing phenylalanine or tryptophan. The D gene is left open where the match is weak. A clone size is listed for some rows: how often the clone was seen (once, few, many), or a class if it is expanded.

size	D	V	J	DNA	CDR3
.	TRBD2	TRBV4-1	TRBJ2-1	TGCGCCAGCAGCCTAGGAACTAGCGGGAGGTATAATGAGCAGTTCTTC	CASSLGTSGRYNEQFF
few	TRBD1	TRBV9	TRBJ1-2	TGTGCCAGCAGCGCAGGGGGCTTTTACGATGGCTACACCTTC	CASSAGGFYDGYTF
.	.	TRBV19	TRBJ2-4	TGTGCCAGTAGTATAGATCTGGAGGGAACCATTCAGTACTTC	CASSIDLEGTIQYF
.	.	TRBV27	TRBJ1-3	TGTGCCAGCAGTTTAGGGGGGGAGAGGTCCTCTGGAAACACCATATATTTT	CASSLGGERSSGNTIYF
.	.	TRBV6-6	TRBJ1-2	TGTGCCAGCAATAATCCTAACTATGGCTACACCTTC	CASNNPNYGYTF
.	TRBD2	TRBV4-1	TRBJ2-7	TGCGCCAGCAGCCAAGAAGGCGGGGGGGTGCAGTACTTC	CASSQEGGGVQYF
.	.	TRBV18	TRBJ2-2	TGTGCCAGCTCCTCCGGGACTTTGAACACCGGGGAGCTGTTTTTT	CASSSGTLNTGELFF
few	.	TRBV7-9	TRBJ2-4	TGTGCCAGCAGCCTAGGGGGGGGATCAGCCAAAAACATTCAGTACTTC	CASSLGGGSAKNIQYF
.	.	TRBV7-3	TRBJ1-1	TGTGCCAGCAGCCACCTTGAGCCTGAAGCTTTCTTT	CASSHLEPEAFF
few	.	TRBV7-9	TRBJ1-4	TGTGCCAGCAGGCAAAACCCAAGGGGATACGAACCGGAGAAACTGTTTTTT	CASRQNPRGYEPEKLFF
.	TRBD2	TRBV29-1	TRBJ2-1	TGCAGCGTTATGGGGAGACTAGCGGGAGTAGACAATGAGCAGTTCTTC	CSVMGRLAGVDNEQFF
.	.	TRBV7-9	TRBJ1-3	TGTGCCAGCAGCAGCTTTCAGTGGACAGCCGGAAACACCATATATTTT	CASSSFQWTAGNTIYF
.	TRBD1	TRBV27	TRBJ1-5	TGTGCCAGCGGAACTCAACAGGGGCTGCAGCCCCAGCATTTT	CASGTQQGLQPQHF
.	.	TRBV30	TRBJ1-3	TGTGCCTGGAGTAGAGACATCTCTGGAAACACCATATATTTT	CAWSRDISGNTIYF
.	TRBD1	TRBV19	TRBJ1-3	TGTGCCAGTAGTATGAAGGGGGCTAGTTCTGGAAACACCATATATTTT	CASSMKGASSGNTIYF